This note documents a single T cell receptor beta chain sequence. Its target is not known. These data are taken from a study of memory CD4+ T cells and cytomegalovirus serostatus. Study-wide results and limits: Suggested: most of the CMV-linked TCR signature lies in CD4+ memory cells.

Libraries were prepared by immunoSEQ multiplex PCR; TCRdb keeps only in-frame clonotypes and omits some of them. The sample includes 30,000 to 45,000 clones, around three quarters of them seen just once. Single viable CD3+CD4+CD8-CD45RO+ cells were sorted as the memory CD4+ T cells. The ends lost 5 bases at V and 8 bases at J; junction bases unmatched: 17. The CDR3 is 17 amino acids. Per the germline V gene, CDR1 is SGHVS and CDR2 is FNYEAQ. The genes are TRBV7-6 and TRBJ1-4; 7 bases fit TRBD1. Sequencing used memory CD4+ T cells from blood. The clonotype was recovered from an adult in good health and CMV-seropositive. CDR3 DNA sequence: TGTGCCAGCAGCAAATATCTCCCGCGACAGGGAGGCGAAAAACTGTTTTTT. Translation gives CASSKYLPRQGGEKLFF.